These T cell receptor beta chains were read from a single sample in a study of blood T cell repertoires in COVID-19. The repertoire was sequenced with immunoSEQ multiplex PCR; TCRdb's copy has only in-frame clones and lacks some. The table includes fewer than 500,000 clones, about nine tenths detected once. Input material: peripheral blood. The receptors here all came from a woman aged 25 to 39 with active or convalescent COVID-19. Both conserved end residues are trimmed from each CDR3. The order of the fields is J gene, V gene, CDR3 protein.

j_call: TRBJ2-7
v_call: TRBV6-5
cdr3_aa: ASRPPQGTWEQY

j_call: TRBJ2-6
v_call: TRBV19
cdr3_aa: ASSDRAGANVLT

j_call: TRBJ2-2
v_call: TRBV28
cdr3_aa: ASSPPPGQGASGELF

j_call: TRBJ2-7
v_call: TRBV11-2
cdr3_aa: ASSSPRDSRISYEQY

j_call: TRBJ2-3
v_call: TRBV5-1
cdr3_aa: ASGPRTSGKPESTDTQY

j_call: TRBJ1-5
v_call: TRBV6-1
cdr3_aa: ASSEGNNQPQH

j_call: TRBJ1-1
v_call: TRBV5-1
cdr3_aa: ASSSTGDLNTEAF

j_call: TRBJ1-1
v_call: TRBV2
cdr3_aa: ASSDRGTEAF

j_call: TRBJ1-2
v_call: TRBV3-1/TRBV3-2
cdr3_aa: ASSGDRDYGYT

j_call: TRBJ2-7
v_call: TRBV7-2
cdr3_aa: ASSPPRDRVYEQY

j_call: TRBJ1-4
v_call: TRBV2
cdr3_aa: ASKGGVSEKLF

j_call: TRBJ2-2
v_call: TRBV19
cdr3_aa: ASRSAGVRTGELF

j_call: TRBJ2-2
v_call: TRBV4-1
cdr3_aa: ASSQGIFTGELF

j_call: TRBJ1-6
v_call: TRBV7-9
cdr3_aa: ASSLAAGGQTSYNSPLH

j_call: TRBJ1-6
v_call: TRBV6-1
cdr3_aa: ASSERGTTYNSPLH

j_call: TRBJ1-4
v_call: TRBV29-1
cdr3_aa: SVEFPGANEKLF

j_call: TRBJ1-5
v_call: TRBV7-8
cdr3_aa: ASSSGSEYQPQH

j_call: TRBJ1-4
v_call: TRBV7-9
cdr3_aa: ASSRDRGLTNEKLF

j_call: TRBJ2-7
v_call: TRBV2
cdr3_aa: ASRRLAGDYEQY

j_call: TRBJ1-3
v_call: TRBV2
cdr3_aa: ASSPTGISGNTIY

j_call: TRBJ1-2
v_call: TRBV20-1
cdr3_aa: SAIRQDGYT

j_call: TRBJ1-1
v_call: TRBV6-4
cdr3_aa: ASSVFGGATNTEAF

j_call: TRBJ2-1
v_call: TRBV4-1
cdr3_aa: ASSQERGGNEQF

j_call: TRBJ2-2
v_call: TRBV5-4
cdr3_aa: ASSSTEPGQGGGF

j_call: TRBJ2-2
v_call: TRBV4-1
cdr3_aa: ASSPPAANTGELF

j_call: TRBJ2-7
v_call: TRBV10-3
cdr3_aa: AITSTGRPYEQY

j_call: TRBJ1-5
v_call: TRBV6-5
cdr3_aa: ASKQGGNQPQH

j_call: TRBJ2-7
v_call: TRBV19
cdr3_aa: ASNGGGPYEQY

j_call: TRBJ2-5
v_call: TRBV7-9
cdr3_aa: ASSSPHTGVTQY

j_call: TRBJ2-1
v_call: TRBV5-1
cdr3_aa: ASSGNAGGSGEQF

j_call: TRBJ2-1
v_call: TRBV29-1
cdr3_aa: SLRLAYNEQF

j_call: TRBJ1-3
v_call: TRBV28
cdr3_aa: ASISGAAGNTIY

j_call: TRBJ1-1
v_call: TRBV2
cdr3_aa: ASRQGSNMNTEAF

j_call: TRBJ1-1
v_call: TRBV3-1/TRBV3-2
cdr3_aa: ASSRRGTGNTEAF

j_call: TRBJ2-5
v_call: TRBV7-7
cdr3_aa: ASSPGSGGIETQY

j_call: TRBJ1-3
v_call: TRBV2
cdr3_aa: ASTGDHLRKNTIY

j_call: TRBJ1-2
v_call: TRBV10-1
cdr3_aa: ASSVDRNYGYT

j_call: TRBJ2-7
v_call: TRBV27
cdr3_aa: ASSLGLAGVNEQY

j_call: TRBJ2-7
v_call: TRBV27
cdr3_aa: ASSSWTSGDTYEQY